These T cell receptor beta chains were read from a single sample in a study of patients and donors after allogeneic stem cell transplantation. TCRdb re-derived calls from the RT-PCR reads in MiXCR, one entry per CDR3 protein. The data contain some 20,000 distinct CDR3 sequences, about 30% of them singletons. The sample was blood, either unsorted or a sorted T cell fraction (not recorded which). These receptors originate from a human donor who was either an allogeneic HSCT recipient or a stem cell or donor lymphocyte infusion donor (not recorded which). It is not recorded whose cells these are; they may come from a transplant donor. Both conserved end residues are part of each CDR3. The order of the fields is CDR3 length, J gene, V gene, CDR3 protein.

11,TRBJ2-1,TRBV12-3/TRBV12-4,CASSPSGEQFF
16,TRBJ2-7,TRBV18,CASSPPSRASSYEQYF
13,TRBJ1-5,TRBV20-1,CSAEPGGNQPQHF
17,TRBJ1-4,TRBV5-5,CASSLVPGQGTNEKLFF
14,TRBJ1-2,TRBV9,CASSGGHWNYGYTF
13,TRBJ1-6,TRBV5-1,CASSSDSYSPLHF
14,TRBJ1-2,TRBV5-1,CASSLALGNYGYTF
15,TRBJ1-6,TRBV12-3/TRBV12-4,CASSPRQDRSSPLHF
14,TRBJ2-7,TRBV9,CASSVAGQPYEQYF
15,TRBJ1-3,TRBV9,CASSPPPGEGNTIYF
17,TRBJ1-6,TRBV10-3,CAIRGEIGSSYNSPLHF
12,TRBJ1-5,TRBV20-1,CSASPGGQPQHF
15,TRBJ2-1,TRBV20-1,CSARPWTSGGSEQFF
14,TRBJ2-2,TRBV29-1,CSVLTGSNTGELFF
12,TRBJ1-3,TRBV6-1,CASSEASATIYF
13,TRBJ2-5,TRBV10-3,CAISLGAGETQYF
15,TRBJ2-1,TRBV11-2,CASSLVSGGANEQFF
14,TRBJ2-7,TRBV9,CASSARGPSYEQYF
14,TRBJ1-2,TRBV2,CASSERGANYGYTF
14,TRBJ1-2,TRBV12-3/TRBV12-4,CASSLGGFNYGYTF
14,TRBJ1-6,TRBV9,CASSQVSYNSPLHF
15,TRBJ1-3,TRBV5-1,CASSLVGSSGNTIYF
14,TRBJ2-3,TRBV9,CASSVVGSSDTQYF
15,TRBJ2-5,TRBV28,CASSLFGLGQETQYF
15,TRBJ1-3,TRBV10-3,CAISGGPSSGNTIYF